The entry below describes one TCR beta chain. Germline V gene data show CDR1 as ENHRY and CDR2 as SYGVKD. Trimming pared 7 bases from V and 6 bases from J, leaving 13 bases between. This CDR3 has 13 amino acids. The sample is drawn from a study of blood T cells in healthy people across ages. A sample-barcoded 5' primer and a J-beta primer mix were used in a second PCR of roughly 7 to 12 cycles. TCRdb ran MiXCR on the 5' RACE reads and lists one entry per CDR3 protein. In the table there are about 1.6 million distinct CDR3 sequences, almost 35% of which are singletons. Sequenced sample: blood. The sequence was obtained from a woman under 40 in good health. This chain uses TRBV10-3 with TRBJ1-5; the D gene is possibly TRBD1 (5 bases). CDR3 sequence reads: CAITQGSGQPQHF. DNA of the CDR3: TGTGCCATCACCCAGGGATCGGGTCAGCCCCAGCATTTT.